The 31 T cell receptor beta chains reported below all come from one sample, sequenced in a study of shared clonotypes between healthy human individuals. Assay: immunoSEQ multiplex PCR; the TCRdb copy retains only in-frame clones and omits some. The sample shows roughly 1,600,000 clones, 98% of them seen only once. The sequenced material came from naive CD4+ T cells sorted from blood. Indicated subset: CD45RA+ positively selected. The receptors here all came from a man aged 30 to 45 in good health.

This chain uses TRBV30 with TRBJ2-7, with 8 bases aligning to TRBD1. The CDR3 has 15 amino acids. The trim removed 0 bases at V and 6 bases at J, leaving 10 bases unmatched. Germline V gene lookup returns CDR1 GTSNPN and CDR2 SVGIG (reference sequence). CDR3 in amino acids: CAWSVRGGRGREQYF. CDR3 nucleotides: TGTGCCTGGAGTGTACGAGGGGGCAGGGGGCGCGAGCAGTACTTC.

CDR3 amino acids: CASSWTGESRSQHF. The CDR3 nucleotides read TGTGCCAGCAGTTGGACAGGGGAATCGCGTAGCCAGCATTTT. J is TRBJ1-5 and V is TRBV28; 9 bases are shared with TRBD1. In germline, CDR1 is MDHEN, CDR2 SYDVKM. With 4 bases clipped from V and 12 bases from J, the junction kept 10 bases outside the gene matches. This CDR3 has 14 amino acids. Supplemented by reference TRBV28 and TRBJ1-5, the full variable domain reads DVKVTQSSRYLVKRTGEKVFLECVQDMDHENMFWYRQDPGLGLRLIYFSYDVKMKEKGDIPEGYSVSREKKERFSLILESASTNQTSMYLCASSWTGESRSQHFGDGTRLSIL.

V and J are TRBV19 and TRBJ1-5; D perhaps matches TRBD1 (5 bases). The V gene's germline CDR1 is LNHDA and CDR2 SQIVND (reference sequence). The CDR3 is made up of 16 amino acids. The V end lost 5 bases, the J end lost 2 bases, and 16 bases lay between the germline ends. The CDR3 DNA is TGTGCCAGTAGTGGACGGCAGGGAAGGGGCAATCAGCCCCAGCATTTT. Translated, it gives CASSGRQGRGNQPQHF.

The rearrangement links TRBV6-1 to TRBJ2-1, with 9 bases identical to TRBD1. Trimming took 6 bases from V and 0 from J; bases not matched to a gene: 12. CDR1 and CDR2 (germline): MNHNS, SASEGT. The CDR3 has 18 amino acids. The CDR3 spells CASRETQGARSSYNEQFF. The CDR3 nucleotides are TGTGCCAGCAGAGAAACACAGGGGGCTCGTTCCTCCTACAATGAGCAGTTCTTC.

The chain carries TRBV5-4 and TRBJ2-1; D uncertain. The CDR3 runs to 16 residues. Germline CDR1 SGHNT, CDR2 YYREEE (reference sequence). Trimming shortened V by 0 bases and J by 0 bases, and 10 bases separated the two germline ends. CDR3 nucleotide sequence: TGTGCCAGCAGCTTGGAAGCACTCCCCTCCTACAATGAGCAGTTCTTC. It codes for CASSLEALPSYNEQFF.

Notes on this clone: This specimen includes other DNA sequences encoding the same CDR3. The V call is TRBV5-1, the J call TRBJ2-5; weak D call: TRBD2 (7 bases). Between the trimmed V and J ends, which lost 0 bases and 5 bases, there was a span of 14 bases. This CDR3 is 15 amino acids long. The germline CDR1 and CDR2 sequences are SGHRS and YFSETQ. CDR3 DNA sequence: TGCGCCAGCAGCTTGGCGGGGGGCCCGGGGGAGACCCAGTACTTC. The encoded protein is CASSLAGGPGETQYF.

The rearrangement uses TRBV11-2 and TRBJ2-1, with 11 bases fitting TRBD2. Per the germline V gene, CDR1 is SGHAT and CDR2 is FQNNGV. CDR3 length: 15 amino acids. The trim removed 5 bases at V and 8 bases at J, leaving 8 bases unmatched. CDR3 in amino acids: CASSVSGRAVYEQFF. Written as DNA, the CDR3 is TGTGCCAGCAGCGTTAGCGGGAGGGCCGTTTATGAGCAGTTCTTC.

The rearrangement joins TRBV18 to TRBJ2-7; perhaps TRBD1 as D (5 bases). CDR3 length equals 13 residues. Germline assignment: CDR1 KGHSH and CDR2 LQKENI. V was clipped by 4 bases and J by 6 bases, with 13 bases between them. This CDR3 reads CASSRQWGSEQYF. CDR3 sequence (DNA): TGTGCCAGCTCACGGCAATGGGGCTCCGAGCAGTACTTC. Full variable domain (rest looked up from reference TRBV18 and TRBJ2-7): NAGVMQNPRHLVRRRGQEARLRCSPMKGHSHVYWYRQLPEEGLKFMVYLQKENIIDESGMPKERFSAEFPKEGPSILRIQQVVRGDSAAYFCASSRQWGSEQYFGPGTRLTVT.

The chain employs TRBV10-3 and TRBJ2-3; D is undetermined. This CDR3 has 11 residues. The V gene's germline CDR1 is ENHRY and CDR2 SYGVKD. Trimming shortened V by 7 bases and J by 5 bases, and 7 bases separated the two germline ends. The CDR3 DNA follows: TGTGCCATCATGGAACTAGATACGCAGTATTTT. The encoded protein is CAIMELDTQYF.

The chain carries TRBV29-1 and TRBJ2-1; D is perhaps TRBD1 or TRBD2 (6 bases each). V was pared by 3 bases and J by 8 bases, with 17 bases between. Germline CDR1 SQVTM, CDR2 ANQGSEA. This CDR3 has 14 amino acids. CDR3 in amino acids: CSVDKQGGHDEQFF. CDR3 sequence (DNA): TGCAGCGTTGATAAACAGGGAGGTCACGATGAGCAGTTCTTC.

The CDR3 DNA reads as TGTGCCAGCAGCTTAGGATCCGGGGACTACAATGAGCAGTTCTTC. Its protein is CASSLGSGDYNEQFF. The genes are TRBV7-2 and TRBJ2-1, with D perhaps matching TRBD2 (5 bases). The CDR3 has 15 amino acids. V shed 1 base and J shed 3 bases, with 10 bases lying between them. Per the germline V gene, CDR1 is SGHTA and CDR2 is FQGNSA.

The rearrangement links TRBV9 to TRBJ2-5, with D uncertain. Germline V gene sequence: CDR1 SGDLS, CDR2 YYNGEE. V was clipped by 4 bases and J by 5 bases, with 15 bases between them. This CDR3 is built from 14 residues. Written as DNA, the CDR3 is TGTGCCAGCAGCCTTACACCTGGGGTGGAGACCCAGTACTTC. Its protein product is CASSLTPGVETQYF.

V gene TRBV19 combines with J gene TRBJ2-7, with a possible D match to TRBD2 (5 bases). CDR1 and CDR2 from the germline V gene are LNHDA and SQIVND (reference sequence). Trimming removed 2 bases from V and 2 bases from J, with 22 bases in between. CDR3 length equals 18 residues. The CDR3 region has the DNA TGTGCCAGTAGTATACGAGCCGGGGTGGGCGGGCCAACCTACGAGCAGTACTTC. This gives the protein CASSIRAGVGGPTYEQYF.

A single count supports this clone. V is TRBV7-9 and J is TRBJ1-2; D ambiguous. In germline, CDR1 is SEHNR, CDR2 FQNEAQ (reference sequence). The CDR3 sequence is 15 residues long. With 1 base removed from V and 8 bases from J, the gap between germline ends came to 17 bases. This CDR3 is CASSLVFPTRRGYTF. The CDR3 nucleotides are TGTGCCAGCAGCTTAGTATTTCCCACACGACGCGGCTACACCTTC.

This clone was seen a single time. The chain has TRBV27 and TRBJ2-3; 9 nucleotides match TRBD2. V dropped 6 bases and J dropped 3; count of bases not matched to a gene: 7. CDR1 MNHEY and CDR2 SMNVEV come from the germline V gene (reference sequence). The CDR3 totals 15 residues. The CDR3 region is CASRRASGITDTQYF. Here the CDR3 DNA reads TGTGCCAGCAGGAGGGCTAGCGGGATTACAGATACGCAGTATTTT.

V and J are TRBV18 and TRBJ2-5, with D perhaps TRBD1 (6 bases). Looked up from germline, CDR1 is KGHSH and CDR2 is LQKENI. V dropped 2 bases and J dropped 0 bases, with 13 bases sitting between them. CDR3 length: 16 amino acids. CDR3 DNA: TGTGCCAGCTCACCATTTACGACAGGTAACCAAGAGACCCAGTACTTC. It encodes CASSPFTTGNQETQYF.

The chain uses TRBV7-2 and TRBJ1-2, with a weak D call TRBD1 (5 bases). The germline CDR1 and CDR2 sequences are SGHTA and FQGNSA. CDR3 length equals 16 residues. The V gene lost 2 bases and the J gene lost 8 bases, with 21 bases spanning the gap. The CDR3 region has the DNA TGTGCCAGCAGCTTAATTTTAGCCGGGGGTAAGCCGGGCTACACCTTC. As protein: CASSLILAGGKPGYTF.

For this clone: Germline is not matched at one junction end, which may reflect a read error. CDR3 bases: TGTGCCAGCAGCTTAGACTCTCGTTATCAGAATGGCCACACCTTC. Its translation is CASSLDSRYQNGHTF. The chain links TRBV7-9 to TRBJ1-2, with D hard to call. Germline CDR1 is SEHNR and CDR2 is FQNEAQ (reference sequence). The CDR3 covers 15 residues.

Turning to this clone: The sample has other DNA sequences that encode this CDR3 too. CDR3 residues: CASSPTGVDQPQHF. The CDR3, as DNA: TGCGCCAGCAGCCCGACAGGGGTTGATCAGCCCCAGCATTTT. This chain joins TRBV5-1 and TRBJ1-5, with 8 bases lining up with TRBD1. This CDR3 contains 14 residues. The V and J ends lost 4 bases and 5 bases, in that order; junction bases with no gene match: 5. Germline V CDR1 and CDR2: SGHRS, YFSETQ.

DNA of the CDR3: TGTGCCAGCAGCTGGGGAGTAATAGCTGGAAACACCATATATTTT. This gives the protein CASSWGVIAGNTIYF. The chain combines TRBV7-8 with TRBJ1-3; unclear D gene. The CDR3 runs 15 residues. V lost 4 bases and J 2 bases, leaving 12 bases between the germline ends. Germline V CDR1 and CDR2: SGHVS, FQNEAQ.

CDR3 DNA sequence: TGTGCCAGCAGTGAGGACAGGGTTCGGGGCTACACCTTC. Protein product: CASSEDRVRGYTF. The J gene is TRBJ1-2, the V gene TRBV2, with 8 nucleotides matching TRBD1. Germline V gene sequence: CDR1 SNHLY, CDR2 FYNNEI. V was clipped by 3 bases and J by 8 bases; unmatched bases: 5. The CDR3 has 13 amino acids.

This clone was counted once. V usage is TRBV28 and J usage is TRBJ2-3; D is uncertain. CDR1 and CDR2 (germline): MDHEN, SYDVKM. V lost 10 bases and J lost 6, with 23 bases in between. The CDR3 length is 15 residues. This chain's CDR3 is CAIVRFGTAVDTQYF. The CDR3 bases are TGTGCCATAGTACGGTTTGGAACGGCTGTCGATACGCAGTATTTT.

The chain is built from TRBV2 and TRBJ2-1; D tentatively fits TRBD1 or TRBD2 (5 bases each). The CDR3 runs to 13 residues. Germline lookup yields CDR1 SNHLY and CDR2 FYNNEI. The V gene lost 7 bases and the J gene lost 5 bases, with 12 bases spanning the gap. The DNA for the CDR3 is TGTGCCAGCACCCGGGGCCAGAACAATGAGCAGTTCTTC. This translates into CASTRGQNNEQFF.

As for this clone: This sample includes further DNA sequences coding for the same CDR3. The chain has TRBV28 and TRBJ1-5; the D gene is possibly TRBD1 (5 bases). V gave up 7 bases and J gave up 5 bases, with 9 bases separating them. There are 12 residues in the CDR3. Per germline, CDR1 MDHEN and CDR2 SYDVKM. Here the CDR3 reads CASTPGDQPQHF. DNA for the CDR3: TGTGCCAGCACCCCGGGGGATCAGCCCCAGCATTTT.

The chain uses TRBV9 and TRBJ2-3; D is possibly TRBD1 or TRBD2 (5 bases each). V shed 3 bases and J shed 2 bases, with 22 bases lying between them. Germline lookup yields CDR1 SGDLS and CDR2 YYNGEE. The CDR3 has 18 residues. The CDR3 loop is CASSADTGTPLTTDTQYF. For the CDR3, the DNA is TGTGCCAGCAGCGCGGATACCGGGACCCCCTTAACCACAGATACGCAGTATTTT.

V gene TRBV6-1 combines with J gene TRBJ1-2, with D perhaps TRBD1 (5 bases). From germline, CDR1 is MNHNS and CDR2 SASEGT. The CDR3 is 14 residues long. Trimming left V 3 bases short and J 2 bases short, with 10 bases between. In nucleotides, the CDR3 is TGTGCCAGCAGTGACAGTCGACAGAACTATGGCTACACCTTC. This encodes CASSDSRQNYGYTF.

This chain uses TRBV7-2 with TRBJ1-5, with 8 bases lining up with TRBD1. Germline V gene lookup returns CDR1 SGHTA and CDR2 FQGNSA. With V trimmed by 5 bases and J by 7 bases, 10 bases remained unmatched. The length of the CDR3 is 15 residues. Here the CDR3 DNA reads TGTGCCAGCAGCCCGCAGACAGGGGTGGGCCAGCCCCAGCATTTT. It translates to CASSPQTGVGQPQHF.

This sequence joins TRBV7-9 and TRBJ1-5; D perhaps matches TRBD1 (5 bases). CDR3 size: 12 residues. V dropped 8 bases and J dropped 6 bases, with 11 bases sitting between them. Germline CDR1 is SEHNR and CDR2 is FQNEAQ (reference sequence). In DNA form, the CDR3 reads TGTGCCAGCGGGGGGGGATCTCAGCCCCAGCATTTT. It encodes CASGGGSQPQHF.

The CDR3 sequence is CASSVLEAGELFF. CDR3 DNA: TGTGCCAGCAGCGTTTTAGAGGCCGGGGAGCTGTTTTTT. The V call is TRBV9, the J call TRBJ2-2; D is unresolved. The ends were cut back, 2 bases at V and 6 bases at J, with 8 bases in the middle. The germline V gene encodes CDR1 SGDLS and CDR2 YYNGEE. The CDR3 totals 13 residues.

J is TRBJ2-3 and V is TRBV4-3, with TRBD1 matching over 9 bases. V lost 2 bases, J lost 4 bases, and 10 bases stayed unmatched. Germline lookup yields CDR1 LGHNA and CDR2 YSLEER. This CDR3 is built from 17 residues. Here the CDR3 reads CASSQNPGTGLADTQYF. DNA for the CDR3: TGCGCCAGCAGCCAAAACCCCGGGACAGGGTTAGCAGATACGCAGTATTTT.

CDR3 sequence (DNA): TGTGCCATCAGGGAGGACAGGGAGAGTGGCTACACCTTC. Its protein is CAIREDRESGYTF. The chain has TRBV10-3 and TRBJ1-2, with 8 bases lining up with TRBD1. The V and J ends lost 6 bases and 7 bases, in that order; junction bases with no gene match: 7. This CDR3 region has 13 residues. The germline gives CDR1 ENHRY, CDR2 SYGVKD.